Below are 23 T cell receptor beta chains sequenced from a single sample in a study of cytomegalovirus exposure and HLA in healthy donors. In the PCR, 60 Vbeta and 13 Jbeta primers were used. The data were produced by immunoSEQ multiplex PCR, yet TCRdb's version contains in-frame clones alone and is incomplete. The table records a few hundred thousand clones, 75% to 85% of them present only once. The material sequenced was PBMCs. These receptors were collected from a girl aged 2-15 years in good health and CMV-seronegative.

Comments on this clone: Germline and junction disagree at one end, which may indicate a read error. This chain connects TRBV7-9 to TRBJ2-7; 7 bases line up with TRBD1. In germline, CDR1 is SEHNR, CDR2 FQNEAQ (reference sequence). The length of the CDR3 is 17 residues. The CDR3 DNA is TGTTCCAGCAGCTTAGCCAGCATTGACAGGGCACCCTACGAGCAGTACTTC. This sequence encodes CSSSLASIDRAPYEQYF.

CDR3 DNA: TGTGCCAGCAGTCTAACCGGGACAGTTCAGCCCCAGCATTTT. It encodes CASSLTGTVQPQHF. The chain joins TRBV27 to TRBJ1-5, with 7 bases identical to TRBD1. The CDR3 spans 14 residues. With 5 bases clipped from V and 6 bases from J, the junction kept 7 bases outside the gene matches. CDR1 and CDR2 from the germline V gene are MNHEY and SMNVEV (reference sequence).

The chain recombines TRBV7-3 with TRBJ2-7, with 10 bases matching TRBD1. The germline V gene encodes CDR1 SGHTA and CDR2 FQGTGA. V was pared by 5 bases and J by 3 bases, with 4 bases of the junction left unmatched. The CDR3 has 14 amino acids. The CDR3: CASSPGTGDYEQYF. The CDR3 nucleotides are TGTGCCAGCAGCCCAGGGACAGGGGACTACGAGCAGTACTTC.

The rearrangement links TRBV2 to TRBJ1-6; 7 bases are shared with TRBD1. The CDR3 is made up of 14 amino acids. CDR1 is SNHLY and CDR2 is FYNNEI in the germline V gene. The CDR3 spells CANRGGPYNSPLHF. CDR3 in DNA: TGTGCAAACAGGGGCGGTCCATATAATTCACCCCTCCACTTT.

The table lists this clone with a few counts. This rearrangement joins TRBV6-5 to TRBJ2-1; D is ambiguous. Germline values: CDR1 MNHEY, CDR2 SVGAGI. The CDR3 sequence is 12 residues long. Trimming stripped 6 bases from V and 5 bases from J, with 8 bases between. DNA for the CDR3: TGTGCCAGCAGATCCATCAACAATGAGCAGTTCTTC. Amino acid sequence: CASRSINNEQFF.

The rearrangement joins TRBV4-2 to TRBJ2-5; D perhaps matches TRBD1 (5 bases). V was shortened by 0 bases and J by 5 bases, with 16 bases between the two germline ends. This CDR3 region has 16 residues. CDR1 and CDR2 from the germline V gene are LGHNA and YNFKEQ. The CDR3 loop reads CASSQDNRRGGETQYF. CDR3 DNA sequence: TGTGCCAGCAGCCAAGATAATCGTAGGGGTGGGGAGACCCAGTACTTC.

CDR3 in DNA: TGTGCCAGCAGCGCGACCGGGAAACATGGCTACACCTTC. Translating it yields CASSATGKHGYTF. The V call is TRBV9, the J call TRBJ1-2, with no clear D. Germline loops: CDR1 SGDLS, CDR2 YYNGEE. The V end lost 3 bases, the J end lost 6 bases, and 12 bases lay between the germline ends. This CDR3 is built from 13 residues.

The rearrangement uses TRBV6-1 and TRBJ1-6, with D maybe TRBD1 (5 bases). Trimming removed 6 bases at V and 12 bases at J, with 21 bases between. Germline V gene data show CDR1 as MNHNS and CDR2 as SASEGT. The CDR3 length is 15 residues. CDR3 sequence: CASRRGHYDMEPLHF. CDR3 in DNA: TGTGCCAGCAGAAGAGGACATTACGATATGGAACCCCTCCACTTT.

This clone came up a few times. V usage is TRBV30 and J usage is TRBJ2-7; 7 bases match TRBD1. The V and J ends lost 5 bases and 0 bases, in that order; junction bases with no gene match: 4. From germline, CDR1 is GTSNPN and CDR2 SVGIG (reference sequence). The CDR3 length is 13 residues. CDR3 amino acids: CAWGGQVSYEQYF. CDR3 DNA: TGTGCCTGGGGCGGACAGGTCTCCTACGAGCAGTACTTC.

The CDR3 sequence is CASSPIRRAYTEAFF. The CDR3, as DNA: TGTGCCAGCAGTCCCATACGGCGGGCGTACACTGAAGCTTTCTTT. The genes are TRBV6-1 and TRBJ1-1; D is ambiguous. There are 15 residues in the CDR3. The germline V gene has CDR1 MNHNS and CDR2 SASEGT. Trimming removed 5 bases from V and 3 bases from J, with 16 bases in between.

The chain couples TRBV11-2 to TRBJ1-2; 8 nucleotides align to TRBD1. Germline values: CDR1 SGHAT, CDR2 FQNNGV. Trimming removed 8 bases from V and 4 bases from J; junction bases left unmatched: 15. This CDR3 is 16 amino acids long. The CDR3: CASGWTGSIVSYGYTF. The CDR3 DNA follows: TGTGCCAGCGGATGGACAGGGAGTATTGTGAGCTATGGCTACACCTTC.

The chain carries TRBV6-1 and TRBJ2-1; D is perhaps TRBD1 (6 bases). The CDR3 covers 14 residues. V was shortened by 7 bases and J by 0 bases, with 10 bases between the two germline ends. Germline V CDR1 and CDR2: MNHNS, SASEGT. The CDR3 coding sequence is TGTGCCAGCAAACGAGGGGGCTCCTACAATGAGCAGTTCTTC. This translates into CASKRGGSYNEQFF.

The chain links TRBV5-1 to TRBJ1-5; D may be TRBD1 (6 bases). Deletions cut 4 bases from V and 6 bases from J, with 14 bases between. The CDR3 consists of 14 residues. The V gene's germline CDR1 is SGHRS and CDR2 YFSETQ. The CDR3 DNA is TGCGCCAGCAGCCCCAGGGGTAGAGGTCAGCCCCAGCATTTT. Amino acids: CASSPRGRGQPQHF.

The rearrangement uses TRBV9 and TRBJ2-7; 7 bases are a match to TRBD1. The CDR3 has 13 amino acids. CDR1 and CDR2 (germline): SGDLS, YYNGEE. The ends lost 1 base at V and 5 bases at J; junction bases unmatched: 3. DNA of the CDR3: TGTGCCAGCAGCGTACAGGGGGACCACGAGCAGTACTTC. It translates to CASSVQGDHEQYF. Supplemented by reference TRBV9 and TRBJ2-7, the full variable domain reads DSGVTQTPKHLITATGQRVTLRCSPRSGDLSVYWYQQSLDQGLQFLIQYYNGEERAKGNILERFSAQQFPDLHSELNLSSLELGDSALYFCASSVQGDHEQYFGPGTRLTVT.

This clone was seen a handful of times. The CDR3 nucleotides read TGTGCCAGCAGACACAACGGAGGTGGGGCCAACGTCCTGACTTTC. The encoded protein is CASRHNGGGANVLTF. The chain has TRBV6-1 and TRBJ2-6; perhaps TRBD2 as D (5 bases). V was shortened by 6 bases and J by 3 bases, with 12 bases between the two germline ends. This CDR3 region has 15 residues. Germline loops: CDR1 MNHNS, CDR2 SASEGT.

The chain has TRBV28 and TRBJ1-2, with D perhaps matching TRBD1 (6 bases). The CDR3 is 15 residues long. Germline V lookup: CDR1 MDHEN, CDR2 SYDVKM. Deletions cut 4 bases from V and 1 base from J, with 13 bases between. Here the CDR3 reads CASSSPRTVNYGYTF. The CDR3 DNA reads TGTGCCAGCAGTTCCCCGCGGACAGTTAACTATGGCTACACCTTC.

The CDR3 region has the DNA TGCGCCAGCAGCTTGCAGGGGACCAACTATGGCTACACCTTC. Its protein product is CASSLQGTNYGYTF. The rearrangement links TRBV5-1 to TRBJ1-2; perhaps TRBD1 as D (6 bases). Germline-derived CDR1 and CDR2 are SGHRS and YFSETQ. Trimming removed 1 base from V and 2 bases from J, with 9 bases in between. This CDR3 is built from 14 residues.

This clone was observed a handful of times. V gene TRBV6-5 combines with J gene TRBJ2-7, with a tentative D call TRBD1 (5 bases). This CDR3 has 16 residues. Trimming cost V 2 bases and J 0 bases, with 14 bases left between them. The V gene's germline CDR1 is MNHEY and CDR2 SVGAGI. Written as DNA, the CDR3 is TGTGCCAGCAGTTACGCCAGGGCAGGGCGCTCCTACGAGCAGTACTTC. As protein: CASSYARAGRSYEQYF.

In nucleotides, the CDR3 is TGCGCCAGCAGCCTGGGGCGGCCCGAGACCCAGTACTTC. The encoded protein is CASSLGRPETQYF. This sequence joins TRBV5-1 and TRBJ2-7; a possible D gene is TRBD1 (5 bases). Near its end, the DNA agrees better with TRBJ2-5, so the J call may be wrong. This CDR3 is built from 13 residues. CDR1 and CDR2 (germline): SGHRS, YFSETQ.

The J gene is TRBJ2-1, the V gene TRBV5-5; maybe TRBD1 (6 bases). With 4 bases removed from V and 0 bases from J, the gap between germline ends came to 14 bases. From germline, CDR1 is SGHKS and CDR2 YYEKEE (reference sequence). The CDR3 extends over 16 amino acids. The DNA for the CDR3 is TGTGCCAGCAGCCCCAGGGGATCGGGCTCCTACAATGAGCAGTTCTTC. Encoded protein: CASSPRGSGSYNEQFF.

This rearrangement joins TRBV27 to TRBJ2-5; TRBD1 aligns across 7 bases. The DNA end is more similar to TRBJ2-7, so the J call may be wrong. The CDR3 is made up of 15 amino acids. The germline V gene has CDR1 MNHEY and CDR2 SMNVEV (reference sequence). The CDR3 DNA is TGTGCCAGCAGTTTAATTGGACAGGCGTCCTACGAGCAGTACTTC. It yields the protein CASSLIGQASYEQYF.

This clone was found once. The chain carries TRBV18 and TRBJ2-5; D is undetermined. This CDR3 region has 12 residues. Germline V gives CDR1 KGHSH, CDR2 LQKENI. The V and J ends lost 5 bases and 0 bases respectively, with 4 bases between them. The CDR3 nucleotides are TGTGCCAGCTCAAACTACCAAGAGACCCAGTACTTC. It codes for CASSNYQETQYF.

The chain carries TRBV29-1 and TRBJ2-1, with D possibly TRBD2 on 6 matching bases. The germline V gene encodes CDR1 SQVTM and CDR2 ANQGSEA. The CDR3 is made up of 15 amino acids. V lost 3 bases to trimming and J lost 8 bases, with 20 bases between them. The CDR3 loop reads CSVERSWVGTYEQFF. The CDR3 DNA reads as TGCAGCGTTGAGAGGTCATGGGTTGGGACTTATGAGCAGTTCTTC.